The rows below give T cell receptor beta chains drawn from one sample of a study of human T cells and chemical hapten exposure. TCRdb processed the RACE reads anew with MiXCR; each CDR3 protein has one entry. The data show tens of thousands of distinct CDR3 sequences, 12% seen once. This sample comprised whole blood, obtained in connection with sensitization to the hapten diphenylcyclopropenone (DPC). These receptors were taken from a woman aged 25-40 years with alopecia areata. Some clones in this sample may be carry-over from other donors' samples. CDR3s include the opening cysteine and the closing phenylalanine or tryptophan. A D gene is named only where the DNA matches it firmly. Some rows mark clone size as missing; the rest say once, few, many or name a class of expanded clone.

j_call d_call clone_size v_call cdr3_nt cdr3_aa
TRBJ2-2 TRBD1 many TRBV7-9 TGTGCCAGCAGCGGACAGGGGTCCGGGGAGCTGTTTTTT CASSGQGSGELFF
TRBJ2-7 . few TRBV5-1 TGCGCCAGCAGCTTATCGGGGCGCGAGCAGTACTTC CASSLSGREQYF
TRBJ1-5 TRBD1 . TRBV5-1 TGCGCCAGCAGCCCCGGGACAGGCAATCAGCCCCAGCATTTT CASSPGTGNQPQHF
TRBJ2-5 . . TRBV14 TGTGCCAGCAGCCAAACAGCCAAGGGGGAGACCCAGTACTTC CASSQTAKGETQYF
TRBJ2-1 TRBD2 many TRBV7-6 TGTGCCAGCAGCTTAGGAGGCGGGAGGGCCCTAGGTGAGCAGTTCTTC CASSLGGGRALGEQFF
TRBJ2-1 . many TRBV20-1 TGCAGTGCTAGTCTCAGGACCTACAATGAGCAGTTCTTC CSASLRTYNEQFF
TRBJ2-2 TRBD2 many TRBV19 TGTGCCAGTAGGTCCTCTAGCGGGAGGGCCAGCGGCGGGGAGCTGTTTTTT CASRSSSGRASGGELFF
TRBJ1-1 TRBD1 few TRBV9 TGTGCCAGCAGCGTAGCCCTAGGGACAGGCGAAAACACTGAAGCTTTCTTT CASSVALGTGENTEAFF
TRBJ2-1 TRBD2 few TRBV4-3 TGCGCCAGCAGCCGAGAAGAAGCGGGAGGGATTCGGGACAATGAGCAGTTCTTC CASSREEAGGIRDNEQFF
TRBJ1-5 . many TRBV9 TGTGCCAGCAGCGTAGGGGCGAGAGACAATCAGCCCCAGCATTTT CASSVGARDNQPQHF
TRBJ2-1 . few TRBV7-3 TGTGCCAGCAGCTCCGTCGATTCCGTAGGGCAGTTCTTC CASSSVDSVGQFF
TRBJ2-7 TRBD2 few TRBV4-2 TGTGCCAGCAGCCAAGATGAACTAGCGGGAGTCTACGAGCAGTACTTC CASSQDELAGVYEQYF
TRBJ2-1 . . TRBV12-2 TGTGCAAGTCGCTTGACCAAGACAGGGTTGGCGAATGAGCAGTTCTTC CASRLTKTGLANEQFF
TRBJ2-7 . . TRBV28 TGTGCCAGCAGGTCTCGGGAGTCGGGTTACGAGCAGTACTTC CASRSRESGYEQYF
TRBJ2-2 TRBD2 few TRBV9 TGTGCCAGCAGCCCCCAGGCGGGGGACGGGGAGCTGTTTTTT CASSPQAGDGELFF
TRBJ2-7 TRBD2 . TRBV20-1 TGCAGTGCAAGCGACGGACTAGCGGGAGGTATGGGCCTGTACGAGCAGTACTTC CSASDGLAGGMGLYEQYF
TRBJ2-7 . . TRBV29-1 TGCAGCGTTGCCACGCTGGACAGCAACTACGAGCAGTACTTC CSVATLDSNYEQYF
TRBJ1-2 TRBD1 few TRBV20-1 TGCAGTGCTCCCACCGGGACAGGGAATGGGGGCTACACCTTC CSAPTGTGNGGYTF
TRBJ2-3 . few TRBV18 TGTGCCAGCTCACCTACAGGGATGCGCACAGATACGCAGTATTTT CASSPTGMRTDTQYF
TRBJ1-5 . many TRBV7-9 TGTGCCAGCAGCTTAAGTTTCGGGAGCAATCAGCCCCAGCATTTT CASSLSFGSNQPQHF
TRBJ2-7 . few TRBV5-1 TGCGCCAGCAGCTTATTAGCATCGGCCTACGAGCAGTACTTC CASSLLASAYEQYF
TRBJ2-1 . . TRBV25-1 TGTGCCAGCACCCAAGACTCCCAACCCTATGAGCAGTTCTTC CASTQDSQPYEQFF